Shown below are 23 T cell receptor beta chains from a single sample sequenced in a study of identical twins. TCRdb reprocessed the 5' RACE reads with MiXCR, giving one entry per CDR3 protein. Of about 660,000 distinct CDR3 sequences in the sample, 8.5% to 9.5% are singletons; the top ten hold 0.85% to 1%. This sample was shared with a second study, whose subject was yellow fever vaccine responses in identical twins.

The specimen was PBMCs. All receptors derive from a woman aged 18-29 years in good health.

This clonotype has just a few counts. The J gene is TRBJ1-6, the V gene TRBV7-8; 10 nucleotides agree with TRBD1. V shed 4 bases, J shed 9 bases, and the junction held 6 bases outside the gene matches. CDR1 and CDR2 (germline): SGHVS, FQNEAQ. There are 15 residues in the CDR3. Written as DNA, the CDR3 is TGTGCCAGCAGCTCCGGGACAGGGGTTGGTTCACCCCTCCACTTT. This encodes CASSSGTGVGSPLHF. Full variable domain (rest looked up from reference TRBV7-8 and TRBJ1-6): GAGVSQSPRYKVAKRGQDVALRCDPISGHVSLFWYQQALGQGPEFLTYFQNEAQLDKSGLPSDRFFAERPEGSVSTLKIQRTQQEDSAVYLCASSSGTGVGSPLHFGNGTRLTVT.

This clonotype came up a few times. V and J are TRBV4-3 and TRBJ2-5, with 14 bases lining up with TRBD2. Per germline, CDR1 LGHNA and CDR2 YSLEER. The CDR3 totals 17 residues. V lost 4 bases to trimming and J lost 4 bases; unmatched junction nucleotides: 8. This chain's CDR3 is CASSPYPGLAGGETQYF. CDR3 sequence (DNA): TGCGCCAGCAGCCCCTATCCAGGACTAGCGGGAGGAGAGACCCAGTACTTC.

This clonotype was picked up a small number of times. The rearrangement uses TRBV20-1 and TRBJ1-1; D ambiguous. Germline V CDR1 and CDR2: DFQATT, SNEGSKA (reference sequence). V dropped 7 bases and J dropped 3 bases, with 15 bases sitting between them. This CDR3 has 13 residues. CDR3 bases: TGCAGTGTTGGAGGGAGGAGGGACACTGAAGCTTTCTTT. This encodes CSVGGRRDTEAFF.

The sample holds a few counts of this clonotype. The chain is built from TRBV7-2 and TRBJ2-7; the match to TRBD1 covers 7 bases. Per germline, CDR1 SGHTA and CDR2 FQGNSA. The ends lost 2 bases at V and 5 bases at J; junction bases unmatched: 9. The CDR3 spans 15 residues. The chain's CDR3 is CASSLTTGLSHEQYF. The CDR3 DNA reads as TGTGCCAGCAGCTTAACGACAGGGTTGTCCCACGAGCAGTACTTC. Using reference TRBV7-2 and TRBJ2-7 for the parts outside the CDR3, the full variable domain is GAGVSQSPSNKVTEKGKDVELRCDPISGHTALYWYRQSLGQGLEFLIYFQGNSAPDKSGLPSDRFSAERTGGSVSTLTIQRTQQEDSAVYLCASSLTTGLSHEQYFGPGTRLTVT.

This clonotype was detected ten times or more. The chain employs TRBV12-3 or TRBV12-4 and TRBJ1-2; D call uncertain. The CDR3 is 14 residues long. The V end was cut by 8 bases, the J end by 0 bases, with 13 bases between. In nucleotides, the CDR3 is TGTGCCAGCGTCTTCTCGGCTTCTAACTATGGCTACACCTTC. It encodes CASVFSASNYGYTF.

There are many counts of this clonotype. The chain couples TRBV5-1 to TRBJ1-2; no reliable D call. The V end lost 0 bases, the J end lost 2 bases, and 11 bases lay between the germline ends. There are 15 residues in the CDR3. CDR1 is SGHRS, CDR2 YFSETQ, per germline. CDR3 in DNA: TGCGCCAGCAGCTTGGGTGGACCATCCAACTATGGCTACACCTTC. Its translation is CASSLGGPSNYGYTF.

The chain carries TRBV11-2 and TRBJ2-1; D may correspond to TRBD1 or TRBD2 (5 bases each). Trimming stripped 3 bases from V and 8 bases from J, with 14 bases between. CDR3 size: 14 residues. In germline, CDR1 is SGHAT, CDR2 FQNNGV. CDR3 coding DNA: TGTGCCAGCAGCTTGGAGGCTCAGGGCTATGAGCAGTTCTTC. Translated, it gives CASSLEAQGYEQFF.

This clonotype came up a few times. V gene TRBV28 combines with J gene TRBJ2-2; D not resolved. Germline CDR1 reads MDHEN; CDR2 reads SYDVKM. V was clipped by 5 bases and J by 4 bases, with 11 bases between them. CDR3 size: 14 residues. The CDR3 sequence is CASSPMPSTGELFF. CDR3 DNA sequence: TGTGCCAGCAGTCCGATGCCCAGCACCGGGGAGCTGTTTTTT.

The chain couples TRBV18 to TRBJ2-5; D uncertain. V shed 1 base and J shed 3 bases, with 6 bases lying between them. Germline V gene lookup returns CDR1 KGHSH and CDR2 LQKENI. The CDR3 totals 13 residues. The CDR3 DNA is TGTGCCAGCTCACCACGCAAGGAAGAGACCCAGTACTTC. Protein sequence: CASSPRKEETQYF.

This clonotype has only a few counts. The genes are TRBV28 and TRBJ2-7, with TRBD2 matching over 11 bases. The CDR3 runs 14 residues. Losses at the gene ends were 6 bases for V and 3 bases for J; bases not matched to a gene: 4. Per germline, CDR1 MDHEN and CDR2 SYDVKM. CDR3 nucleotides: TGTGCCAGCAGGTTAGCGGGAGGGAACTACGAGCAGTACTTC. This sequence encodes CASRLAGGNYEQYF.

The rearrangement uses TRBV3-1 and TRBJ2-7; the match to TRBD2 covers 9 bases. The CDR3 runs to 15 residues. In germline, CDR1 is LGHDT, CDR2 YNNKEL (reference sequence). The V segment lost 0 bases and the J segment 7 bases; nucleotides outside the gene matches: 7. In nucleotides, the CDR3 is TGTGCCAGCAGCCAAGATGCGGGAGGGCCTCTTGAGCAGTACTTC. Translation: CASSQDAGGPLEQYF.

This clonotype has only a few counts. The chain has TRBV20-1 and TRBJ2-1, with 12 bases aligning to TRBD2. Trimming removed 2 bases from V and 7 bases from J; junction bases left unmatched: 3. Germline values: CDR1 DFQATT, CDR2 SNEGSKA (reference sequence). The CDR3 is made up of 14 amino acids. For the CDR3, the DNA is TGCAGTGCTAGACTAGCGGGAGGGCCTAATGAGCAGTTCTTC. It yields the protein CSARLAGGPNEQFF.

This clonotype was counted at least ten times. The chain employs TRBV15 and TRBJ2-5, with 7 nucleotides matching TRBD2. Germline-derived CDR1 and CDR2 are LNHNV and YYDKDF (reference sequence). After removal of 0 bases from V and 4 bases from J, the junction contained 8 bases not matched to a gene. The CDR3 covers 16 residues. CDR3 bases: TGTGCCACCAGCAGAGATTCGGGGGGTCGGGGAGAGACCCAGTACTTC. It encodes CATSRDSGGRGETQYF.

CDR3 amino acids: CSARDPGQDSGNTIYF. The CDR3 DNA reads TGCAGTGCTAGAGACCCAGGACAGGACTCTGGAAACACCATATATTTT. The gene calls are TRBV20-1 and TRBJ1-3; 7 bases are a match to TRBD1. The CDR3 sequence is 16 residues long. Germline loops: CDR1 DFQATT, CDR2 SNEGSKA (reference sequence). Germline trimming cut 0 bases from V and 0 bases from J; bases unmatched to any gene: 5.

This chain connects TRBV4-1 to TRBJ1-1; 10 bases agree with TRBD1. The CDR3 is 16 residues long. V trimming: 0 bases; J trimming: 7 bases; junction bases outside the gene matches: 8. Germline CDR1 MGHRA, CDR2 YSYEKL. CDR3 in amino acids: CASSQEGTGVGGEAFF. CDR3 nucleotides: TGCGCCAGCAGCCAAGAAGGGACAGGGGTAGGCGGTGAAGCTTTCTTT.

The chain uses TRBV29-1 and TRBJ2-1; D unresolved. The CDR3 is 13 residues long. V was trimmed by 3 bases and J by 6 bases, leaving 12 bases between them. Germline-derived CDR1 and CDR2 are SQVTM and ANQGSEA. CDR3: CSVDPGFGNEQFF. CDR3 sequence (DNA): TGCAGCGTTGATCCCGGCTTTGGCAATGAGCAGTTCTTC.

This clonotype showed up just a few times. This chain joins TRBV7-2 and TRBJ2-7; D not resolved. Trimming took 0 bases from V and 9 from J, leaving 12 bases between them. This CDR3 is 13 amino acids long. Germline CDR1 reads SGHTA; CDR2 reads FQGNSA. The CDR3 reads CASSLAPVERQYF. The CDR3 DNA reads TGTGCCAGCAGCTTAGCCCCAGTTGAGCGGCAGTACTTC.

There are a few counts of this clonotype. This chain uses TRBV12-5 with TRBJ2-5; D could derive from TRBD1 or TRBD2 (5 bases each). Trimming stripped 6 bases from V and 4 bases from J, with 15 bases between. This CDR3 comprises 14 residues. CDR1 and CDR2 (germline): LGHNT, FRNRAP. DNA for the CDR3: TGTGCTAGTGGGGAACCGGGACGCCGAGAGACCCAGTACTTC. Protein sequence: CASGEPGRRETQYF.

This clonotype was found a few times. The chain combines TRBV9 with TRBJ1-5; D may be TRBD1 (6 bases). In germline, CDR1 is SGDLS, CDR2 YYNGEE. V lost 5 bases and J lost 4, with 16 bases in between. CDR3 size: 15 residues. The CDR3 loop is CASSVGGTGNQPQHF. The CDR3 DNA follows: TGTGCCAGCAGTGTGGGGGGCACGGGAAATCAGCCCCAGCATTTT.

This clonotype was recorded many times. V gene TRBV7-9 combines with J gene TRBJ1-1; 11 nucleotides agree with TRBD1. The J segment lost 6 bases and the V segment lost 5 bases, leaving 8 bases of the junction unmatched. Germline CDR1 is SEHNR and CDR2 is FQNEAQ (reference sequence). This CDR3 region has 15 residues. The CDR3 DNA reads TGTGCCAGCAGCCTATGGACAGGGGGCGATCCTGAAGCTTTCTTT. This gives the protein CASSLWTGGDPEAFF.

This clonotype was seen only a few times. The chain has TRBV7-9 and TRBJ2-7, with 11 bases lining up with TRBD1. The length of the CDR3 is 16 residues. The junction had 11 bases not matched to a gene; V was cut back by 1 base and J by 9 bases. Looked up from germline, CDR1 is SEHNR and CDR2 is FQNEAQ (reference sequence). CDR3 sequence: CASSLGPGTGGVVQYF. The CDR3 bases are TGTGCCAGCAGCTTAGGCCCCGGGACAGGGGGGGTTGTGCAGTACTTC.

This clonotype has at least ten counts. The CDR3 DNA is TGCAGTGCTAGAAGCGCGGGAGGATCTCCTAGGCAGTACTTC. It translates to CSARSAGGSPRQYF. The chain uses TRBV20-1 and TRBJ2-7; 8 positions match TRBD2. The CDR3 extends over 14 amino acids. CDR1 and CDR2 from the germline V gene are DFQATT and SNEGSKA (reference sequence). J lost 9 bases, V lost 2 bases, and 12 bases had no gene match.

This clonotype was found a few times. This sequence joins TRBV7-9 and TRBJ2-3; a possible D gene is TRBD2 (5 bases). The CDR3 runs 14 residues. With 6 bases removed from V and 0 bases from J, the gap between germline ends came to 10 bases. Germline-derived CDR1 and CDR2 are SEHNR and FQNEAQ (reference sequence). CDR3 DNA: TGTGCCAGCAGTGGGTGGACTAGCACAGATACGCAGTATTTT. Encoded protein: CASSGWTSTDTQYF.